A single T cell receptor beta chain is shown here with its context. Its binding antigen is unknown. Base quality data are lacking; no much larger clone is found one base away. Using the deep immunoSEQ assay, multiplex PCR amplified TCR CDR3 regions from genomic DNA. Genomic DNA extracted from each cell subset was distributed evenly over all wells of several immunoSEQ 96-well plates, and each plate served as one replicate. For sorted subsets, each replicate PCR was loaded with 200 ng genomic DNA, equivalent to 30,000 or so T cell genomes. The purified libraries were quantified using a Qubit 3.0 fluorometer, sized with a Bioanalyzer 2100, and then quantified again using the KAPA Library Quantification kit. Each immunoSEQ 96-well plate was sequenced on its own single-read 150-cycle Illumina NextSeq 550 flow cell. In the authors' own workflow: Because only junctional sequences without quality scores were contained in the immunoSEQ output, filtering matching that applied to full-length reads could not be performed. Sequences were annotated with PyIR, a Python wrapper for IgBLAST v1.9, using IMGT germline references to assign V/J genes and CDR3. Reads with weak V/J assignments (E-value above 1e-6), missing CDR3, stop codons, out-of-frame junctions, or ambiguous translated residues were removed. V3J clonotypes were defined as sequences sharing the same inferred V gene, J gene, and CDR3 amino acid sequence. To compute the percentage overlap between repertoires, the number of shared unique clonotypes was divided by the size of the smaller repertoire. Richness of each repertoire was evaluated using RTK rarefaction, the Chao1 estimator, and Recon v2.1 estimates of unobserved clonotypes. Generation probabilities were computed with OLGA for all TCRbeta clonotypes obtained by the gDNA method from four donors. The table was pulled from immuneACCESS by TCRdb, which kept in-frame rearrangements only. Such tables lose some clones; where checked, under half of the loss comes from unresolved V genes, and the rest has no known cause. The V and J calls and clone size were taken over from that table, and D and trimming were inferred from the DNA. The sample table shows about 2.4 million clones, and approximately 93% are seen once. The top ten hold around 0.4% of the sample.

The data were taken from a study of shared clonotypes between healthy human individuals (TCRdb year 2020). Regarding the complete study: The cohort comprised a couple of women and a few men aged 18 to 49 years. Different laboratories and diverse techniques were used to prepare libraries and sequence TCR repertoires, to increase sequencing depth and limit assay-specific biases. Per donor, leukapheresis produced somewhere between about 0.9 and 10 billion PBMCs. Per donor, three plates each were used for CD4 naive and CD4 memory, two for CD8 naive, and one for CD8 memory. To estimate repertoire size and how much clonotype sharing occurs between individuals, the study deeply sequenced the blood TCR repertoires of five or six healthy adults. Study-level results and caveats: Based on pairwise subsampling, the degree of clonotype sharing among donors was expected to be affected by sequencing depth. Sharing across a handful of donors was observed for 4.5% to 6.5% of naive CD4, 3.5% of naive CD8, over 2% of memory CD4, and approximately 0.41% of memory CD8 clonotypes. Naive subsets generally had larger estimated clonotype richness than memory subsets. Because the study included a small number of donors, the genetic and exposure-history diversity represented was limited. Higher generation probabilities were observed for clonotypes shared by all four sorted-subset donors than for non-shared clonotypes. Incomplete sequencing was indicated by rarefaction of sorted-subset datasets, despite the large sequencing depth. Sampling was limited to blood, and TCR repertoires in tissue likely differ from TCR repertoires in blood.

Based on the germline V gene, the CDR1 and CDR2 sequences are SGHAT and FQNNGV. The cysteine opens and the phenylalanine closes a CDR3 of 17 amino acids. Only the CDR3 DNA stays, 51 bases, in frame from base 1. Trimming takes 4 bases from V and 3 bases from J, and the germline ends sit 21 bases apart. The donors were healthy, HIV-negative adults with no recently reported acute infections or vaccinations. Every donor was a Caucasian adult residing in Nashville, Tennessee, USA. CD4+ T cells were enriched through magnetic negative selection, after which naive cells were positively selected on CD45RA and the remaining negative fraction served as the memory subset. Blood was obtained by leukapheresis, after which PBMCs were separated by Ficoll-Histopaque density gradient centrifugation and cryopreserved in liquid nitrogen vapor phase. Purity and quantity of every magnetically sorted T cell population were checked by analytical flow cytometry. From each sorted fraction, genomic DNA was isolated and quantified by UV absorbance on a Nanodrop 2000c.

The receptor was isolated from a man aged 18 to 30 in good health. Some clones in this sample may be carry-over from other donors' samples. Sequencing used naive CD4+ T cells from PBMCs. The label giving this sample's cell subset or site can be read as: CD45RA+ positively selected. The rearrangement joined TRBV11-2 to TRBJ1-2; 6 matching bases give a weak D call of TRBD1. The sequence in DNA is TGTGCCAGCAGCTCTCGCCTGCAGGGGCCGGCGGACTATGGCTACACCTTC. The encoded protein is CASSSRLQGPADYGYTF.